The subject of this entry is one TCR beta chain. This sample is part of a study of T cell changes during pregnancy in multiple sclerosis. The assay was immunoSEQ multiplex PCR, and TCRdb's table has in-frame clones only and misses some. The sample lists 90,000 to 100,000 clones, around 90% occurring once. Germline V gives CDR1 LNHDA, CDR2 SQIVND (reference sequence). Trimming shortened V by 1 base and J by 5 bases, and 15 bases separated the two germline ends. CDR3 length: 15 amino acids. The origin of this receptor is a female donor with multiple sclerosis, enrolled in a pregnancy study. Sequencing used peripheral blood, obtained in the first trimester of pregnancy. This chain uses TRBV19 with TRBJ2-7; maybe TRBD1 (5 bases). CDR3 region: CASSIGGSELHEQYF. The CDR3 nucleotides are TGTGCCAGTAGTATAGGGGGCAGCGAACTTCACGAGCAGTACTTC.